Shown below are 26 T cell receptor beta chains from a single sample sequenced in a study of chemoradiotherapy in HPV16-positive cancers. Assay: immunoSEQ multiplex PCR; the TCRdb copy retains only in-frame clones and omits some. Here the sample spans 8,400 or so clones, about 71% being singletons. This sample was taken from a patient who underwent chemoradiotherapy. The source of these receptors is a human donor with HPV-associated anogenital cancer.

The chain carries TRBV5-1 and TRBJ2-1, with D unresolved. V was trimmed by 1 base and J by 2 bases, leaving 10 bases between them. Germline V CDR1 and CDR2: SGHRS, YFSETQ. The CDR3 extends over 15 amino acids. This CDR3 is CASSLQARPYNEQFF. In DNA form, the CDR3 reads TGCGCCAGCAGCTTGCAGGCCCGACCCTACAATGAGCAGTTCTTC.

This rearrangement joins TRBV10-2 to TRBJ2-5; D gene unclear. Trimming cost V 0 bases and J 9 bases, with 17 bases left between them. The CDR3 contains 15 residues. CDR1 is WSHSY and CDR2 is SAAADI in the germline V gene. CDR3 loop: CASSESRLPLIAQYF. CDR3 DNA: TGCGCCAGCAGTGAGTCGCGTCTCCCCCTCATAGCCCAGTACTTC.

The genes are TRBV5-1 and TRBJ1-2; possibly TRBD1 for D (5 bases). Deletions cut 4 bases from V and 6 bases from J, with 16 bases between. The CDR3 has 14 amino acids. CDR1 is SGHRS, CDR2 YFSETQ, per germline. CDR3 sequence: CASSRPTGTDGYTF. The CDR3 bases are TGCGCCAGCAGCAGACCGACGGGGACGGATGGCTACACCTTC.

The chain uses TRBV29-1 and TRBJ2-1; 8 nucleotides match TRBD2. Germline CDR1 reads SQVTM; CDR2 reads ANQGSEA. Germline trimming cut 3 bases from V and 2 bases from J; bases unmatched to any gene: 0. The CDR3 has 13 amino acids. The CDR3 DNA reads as TGCAGCGTTGATAGCGGGGCCTACAATGAGCAGTTCTTC. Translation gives CSVDSGAYNEQFF.

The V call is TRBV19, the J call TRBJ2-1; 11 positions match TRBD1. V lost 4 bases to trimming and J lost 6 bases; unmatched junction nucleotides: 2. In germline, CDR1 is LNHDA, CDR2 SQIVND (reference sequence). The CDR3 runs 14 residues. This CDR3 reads CASSSGQGANEQFF. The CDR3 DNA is TGTGCCAGTAGTAGTGGACAGGGGGCCAATGAGCAGTTCTTC.

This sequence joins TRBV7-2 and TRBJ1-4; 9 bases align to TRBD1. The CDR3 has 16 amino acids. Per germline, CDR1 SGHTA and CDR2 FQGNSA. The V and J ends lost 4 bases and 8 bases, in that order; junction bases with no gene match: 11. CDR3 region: CASSSHRGLVSEKLFF. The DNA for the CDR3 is TGTGCCAGCAGCTCGCACAGGGGGCTCGTCTCCGAAAAACTGTTTTTT.

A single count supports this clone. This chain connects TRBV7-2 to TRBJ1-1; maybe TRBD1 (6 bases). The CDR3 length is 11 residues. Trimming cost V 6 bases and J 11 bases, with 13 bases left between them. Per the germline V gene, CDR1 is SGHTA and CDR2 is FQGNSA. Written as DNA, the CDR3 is TGTGCCAGCAGACAACAGGGTGGGGCTTTCTTT. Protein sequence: CASRQQGGAFF.

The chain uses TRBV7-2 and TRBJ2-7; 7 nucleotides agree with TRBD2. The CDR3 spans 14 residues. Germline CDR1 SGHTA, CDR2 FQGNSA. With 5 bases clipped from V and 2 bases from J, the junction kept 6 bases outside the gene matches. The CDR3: CASSIYRGAYEQYF. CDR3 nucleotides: TGTGCCAGCAGCATTTACCGGGGGGCCTACGAGCAGTACTTC.

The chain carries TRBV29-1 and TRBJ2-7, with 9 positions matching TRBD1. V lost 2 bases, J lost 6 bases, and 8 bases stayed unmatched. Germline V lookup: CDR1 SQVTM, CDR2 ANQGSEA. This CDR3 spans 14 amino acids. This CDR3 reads CSVEKGQGSPEQYF. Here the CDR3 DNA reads TGCAGCGTTGAAAAAGGACAGGGGTCCCCCGAGCAGTACTTC.

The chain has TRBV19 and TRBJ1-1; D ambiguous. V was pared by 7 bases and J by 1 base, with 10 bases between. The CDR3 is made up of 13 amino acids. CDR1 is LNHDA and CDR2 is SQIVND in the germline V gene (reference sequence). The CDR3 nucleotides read TGTGCCAGTACCCCTAGGCGGAACACTGAAGCTTTCTTT. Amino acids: CASTPRRNTEAFF.

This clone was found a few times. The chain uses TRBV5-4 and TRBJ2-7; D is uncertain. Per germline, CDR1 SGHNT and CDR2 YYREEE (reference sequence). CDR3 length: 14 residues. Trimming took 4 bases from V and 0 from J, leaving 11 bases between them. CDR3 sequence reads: CASSGKTPSYEQYF. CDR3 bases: TGTGCCAGCAGCGGCAAGACACCCTCCTACGAGCAGTACTTC. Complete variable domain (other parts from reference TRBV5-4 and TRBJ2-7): ETGVTQSPTHLIKTRGQQVTLRCSSQSGHNTVSWYQQALGQGPQFIFQYYREEENGRGNFPPRFSGLQFPNYSSELNVNALELDDSALYLCASSGKTPSYEQYFGPGTRLTVT.

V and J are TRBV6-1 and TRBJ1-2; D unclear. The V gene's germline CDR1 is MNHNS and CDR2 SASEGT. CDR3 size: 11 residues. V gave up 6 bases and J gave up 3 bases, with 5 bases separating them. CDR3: CASREDYGYTF. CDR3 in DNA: TGTGCCAGCAGGGAGGACTATGGCTACACCTTC.

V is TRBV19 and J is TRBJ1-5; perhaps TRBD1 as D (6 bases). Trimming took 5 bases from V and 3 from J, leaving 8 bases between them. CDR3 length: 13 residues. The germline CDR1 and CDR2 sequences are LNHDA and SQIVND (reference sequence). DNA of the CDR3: TGTGCCAGTAGTGGACAGACCAATCAGCCCCAGCATTTT. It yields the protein CASSGQTNQPQHF.

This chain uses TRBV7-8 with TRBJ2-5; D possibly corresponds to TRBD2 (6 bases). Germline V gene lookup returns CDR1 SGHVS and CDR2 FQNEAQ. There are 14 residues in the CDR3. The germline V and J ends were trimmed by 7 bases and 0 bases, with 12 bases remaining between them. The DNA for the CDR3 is TGTGCCAGCACCCTGGGACTCTACCAAGAGACCCAGTACTTC. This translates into CASTLGLYQETQYF.

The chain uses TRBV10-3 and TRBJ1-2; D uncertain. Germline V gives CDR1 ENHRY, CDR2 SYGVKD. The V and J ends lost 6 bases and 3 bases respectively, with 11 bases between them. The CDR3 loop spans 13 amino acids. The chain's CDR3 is CAIRTARYYGYTF. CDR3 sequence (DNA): TGTGCCATCAGAACGGCCAGGTACTATGGCTACACCTTC.

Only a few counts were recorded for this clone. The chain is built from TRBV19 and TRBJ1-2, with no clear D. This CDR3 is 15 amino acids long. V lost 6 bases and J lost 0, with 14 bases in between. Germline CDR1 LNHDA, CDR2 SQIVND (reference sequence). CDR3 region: CASSRSSEANYGYTF. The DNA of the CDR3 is TGTGCCAGTAGCCGGTCCTCCGAAGCTAACTATGGCTACACCTTC.

The CDR3 is CSAGTAYEQYF. The CDR3 bases are TGCAGTGCGGGGACAGCCTACGAGCAGTACTTC. V usage is TRBV20-1 and J usage is TRBJ2-5, with 7 bases aligning to TRBD1. The DNA end favors TRBJ2-7, so the J call may be wrong. Germline-derived CDR1 and CDR2 are DFQATT and SNEGSKA (reference sequence). This CDR3 is built from 11 residues.

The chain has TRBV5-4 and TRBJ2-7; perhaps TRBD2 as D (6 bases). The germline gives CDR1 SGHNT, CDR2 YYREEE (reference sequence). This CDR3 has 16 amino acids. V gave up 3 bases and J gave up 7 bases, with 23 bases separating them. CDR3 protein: CASSSDSGLIPTEQYF. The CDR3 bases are TGTGCCAGCAGCTCTGACTCAGGACTAATCCCTACGGAGCAGTACTTC.

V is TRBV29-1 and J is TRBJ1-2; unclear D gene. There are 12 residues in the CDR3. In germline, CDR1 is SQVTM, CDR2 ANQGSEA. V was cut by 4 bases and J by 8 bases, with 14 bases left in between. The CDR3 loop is CSVVGHKEGYTF. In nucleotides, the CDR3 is TGCAGCGTTGTGGGTCACAAGGAAGGCTACACCTTC.

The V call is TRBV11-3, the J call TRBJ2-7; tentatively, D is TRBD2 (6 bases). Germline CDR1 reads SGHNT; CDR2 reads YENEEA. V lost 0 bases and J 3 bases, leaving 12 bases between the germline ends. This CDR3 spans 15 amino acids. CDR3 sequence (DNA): TGTGCCAGCAGCTTAGACGGGAGAATGAACTACGAGCAGTACTTC. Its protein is CASSLDGRMNYEQYF.

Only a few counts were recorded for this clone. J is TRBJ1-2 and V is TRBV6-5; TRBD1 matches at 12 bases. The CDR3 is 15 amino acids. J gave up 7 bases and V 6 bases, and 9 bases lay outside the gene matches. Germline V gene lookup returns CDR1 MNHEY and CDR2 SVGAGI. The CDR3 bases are TGTGCCAGCAGGCCCCTAGGGGGACAGGGGGCTGGCTACACCTTC. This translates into CASRPLGGQGAGYTF.

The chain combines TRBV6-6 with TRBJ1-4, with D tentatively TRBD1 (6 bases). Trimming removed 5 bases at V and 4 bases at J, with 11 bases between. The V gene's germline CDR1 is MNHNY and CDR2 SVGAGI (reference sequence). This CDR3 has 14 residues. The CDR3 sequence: CASSKQGFNEKLFF. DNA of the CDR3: TGTGCCAGCAGTAAACAGGGCTTTAATGAAAAACTGTTTTTT.

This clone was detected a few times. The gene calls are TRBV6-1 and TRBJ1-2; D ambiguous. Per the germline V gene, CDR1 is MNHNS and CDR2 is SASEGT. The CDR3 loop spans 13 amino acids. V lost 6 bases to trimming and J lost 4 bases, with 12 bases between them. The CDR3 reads CASSARGLYGYTF. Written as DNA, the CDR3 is TGTGCCAGCAGCGCGCGCGGCCTCTATGGCTACACCTTC.

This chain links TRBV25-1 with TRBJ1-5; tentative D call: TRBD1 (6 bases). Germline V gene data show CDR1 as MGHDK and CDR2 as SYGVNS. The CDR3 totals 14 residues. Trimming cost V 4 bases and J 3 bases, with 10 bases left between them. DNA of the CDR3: TGTGCCAGCAGTGGAACAGGGTACAATCAGCCCCAGCATTTT. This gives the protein CASSGTGYNQPQHF. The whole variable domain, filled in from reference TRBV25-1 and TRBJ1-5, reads EADIYQTPRYLVIGTGKKITLECSQTMGHDKMYWYQQDPGMELHLIHYSYGVNSTEKGDLSSESTVSRIRTEHFPLTLESARPSHTSQYLCASSGTGYNQPQHFGDGTRLSIL.

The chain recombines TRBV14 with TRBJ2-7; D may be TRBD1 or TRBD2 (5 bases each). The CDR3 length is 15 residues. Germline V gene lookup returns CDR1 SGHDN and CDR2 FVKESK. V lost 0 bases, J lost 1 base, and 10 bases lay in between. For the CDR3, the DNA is TGTGCCAGCAGCCAAGATTGGGGACGGTCCTACGAGCAGTACTTC. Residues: CASSQDWGRSYEQYF.

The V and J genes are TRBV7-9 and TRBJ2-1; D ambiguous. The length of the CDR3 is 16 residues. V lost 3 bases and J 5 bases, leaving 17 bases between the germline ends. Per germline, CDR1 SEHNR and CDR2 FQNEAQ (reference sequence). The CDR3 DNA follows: TGTGCCAGCAGCTTGGAATTGGAGTTAGGTAACAATGAGCAGTTCTTC. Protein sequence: CASSLELELGNNEQFF.